The present T cell receptor (beta chain) was sequenced within a study of CD8+ T cells in alopecia areata (dated by TCRdb to between 2017 and 2018). The study in broad terms: High-throughput TCRbeta sequencing was used to examine T cell clonal expansion in alopecia areata in both the C3H/HeJ mouse model and human patients. Scalp clonality was compared across normal scalp (n=4), patchy alopecia areata scalp (n=8), and alopecia totalis/universalis scalp (n=8). RNA came from the PAXgene miRNA kit for fixed scalp, the miRNeasy kit for PBMCs, and the RNeasy kit for mouse skin. TCRbeta CDR3 regions were amplified by immunoSEQ multiplex PCR using 35 Vbeta forward and 13 Jbeta reverse primers. In humans, TCRbeta sequencing was performed on scalp tissue and on sorted CD4+ and CD8+ peripheral blood T cells from healthy controls and from patients with patchy or totalis/universalis alopecia areata.

General findings and caveats noted by the study authors: Scalp TCR repertoire analysis is complicated because resident alphabeta T cells in normal human skin are also sequenced, whereas mouse skin is dominated by gammadelta T cells. Higher clonality and more expanded CD8+ clones were observed in lesional scalp than in normal scalp, particularly in alopecia totalis/universalis, a finding suggestive of antigenic drive. Shared TCR sequences between patients were less evident than in mice, which may be partly attributable to HLA diversity in the patient population.

This clone showed up just a few times. Its antigen specificity is not known. There are no base qualities to consult, and no much larger clone falls within one base. A distance of 12 bases separates the germline ends of V and J, which lose 5 bases and 10 bases respectively. CDR1 is given as DFQATT and CDR2 as SNEGSKA, both from the germline V gene (reference sequence). The cysteine opens and the phenylalanine closes a CDR3 of 11 amino acids. This entry keeps only the CDR3 DNA: 33 bases, framed from base 1. The protocol used for the library was the immunoSEQ multiplex PCR assay. RNA was extracted from all samples and reverse transcribed into cDNA as template for TCR sequencing. SuperScript III was used to make first-strand cDNA, primed with a 2:1 mix of oligo-dT and random hexamers. Amplification bias was assessed with a synthetic immune receptor repertoire, and residual bias was removed computationally. The paper's data handling went like this. Raw reads were preprocessed for error removal, and CDR3 was defined according to IMGT conventions as running from the conserved cysteine to phenylalanine. Clonality was computed by normalizing Shannon entropy by log2 of the number of productive unique TCRs and subtracting the result from 1. Whether each scalp clone was CD4 or CD8 was inferred by checking scalp TCRbeta sequences against the CD4 and CD8 repertoires from sorted blood. What TCRdb holds here is the immuneACCESS table cut down to in-frame rearrangements. Part of the clones is not present; checked against another copy, under half of the missing clones reflect an unresolved V gene, and the others are unexplained. The DNA gave D and trimming, while V, J and clone size come from that table. The sample data list tens of thousands of clones, and around half of these were observed just once. The top ten clones comprise over 1.5% of the sample.

CD4+ cells from a few biomarker-study patients were further sorted into CD25+CD127- cells. From alopecia areata patients, peripheral blood was collected along with lesional scalp punch biopsies. PBMCs were separated by density centrifugation and stained for CD3, CD4 and CD8, after which CD4+ and CD8+ T cells were sorted on a FACSAria. Alopecia areata patients who were not treated were recruited through a multicenter biomarker study. This receptor was identified in a human donor with alopecia areata. The material sequenced was CD4+ Tregs sorted from blood. This chain joins TRBV20-1 to TRBJ2-1; matching of 5 bases hints at TRBD2 as the D gene. CDR3 protein: CSASFLAEQFF. The nucleotides read TGCAGTGCTTCCTTCCTAGCAGAGCAGTTCTTC.